This T cell receptor beta chain was identified during a study of T cells in Graves' hyperthyroidism and ophthalmopathy. The germline V gene encodes CDR1 SNHLY and CDR2 FYNNEI. There are 18 residues in the CDR3. V gave up 5 bases and J gave up 1 base, with 21 bases separating them. This clonotype has at least ten counts. What it binds is unknown. Template material for amplifying TCR beta CDR3 regions consisted of RNA transcripts. RT-PCR in the first round (using the HTBI primer set) targeted the TCR CDR3. TCRdb independently ran MiXCR on the multiplex PCR reads; one entry per CDR3 protein. The sample has roughly 740,000 distinct CDR3 sequences, less than 20% seen once. Clinical symptoms, serum thyroxine, TRAb, thyroid ultrasound and orbital computed tomography informed diagnoses. The PBMCs were sourced from fresh peripheral blood (around 9.3 ml). Study results and caveats: Researchers found most expanded thyroid clonotypes above 0.001 in blood as well.

The chain recombines TRBV2 with TRBJ1-5; D is perhaps TRBD1 (6 bases). Source material: blood. The clonotype originates from a young man with Graves' hyperthyroidism. Here the CDR3 reads CASSSGGGLFFSNQPQHF. CDR3 nucleotides: TGTGCCAGCAGTTCCGGGGGGGGCCTATTTTTCAGCAATCAGCCCCAGCATTTT.